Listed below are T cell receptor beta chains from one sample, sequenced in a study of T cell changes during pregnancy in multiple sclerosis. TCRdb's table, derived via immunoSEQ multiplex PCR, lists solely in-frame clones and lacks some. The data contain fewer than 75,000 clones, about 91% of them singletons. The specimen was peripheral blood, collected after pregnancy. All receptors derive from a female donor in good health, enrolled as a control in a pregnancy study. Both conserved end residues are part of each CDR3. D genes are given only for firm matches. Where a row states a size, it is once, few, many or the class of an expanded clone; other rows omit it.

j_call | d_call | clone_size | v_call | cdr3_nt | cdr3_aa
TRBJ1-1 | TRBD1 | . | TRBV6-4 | TGTGCCAGCAGTGTCCCGGACAGGGGACGGGACACTGAAGCTTTCTTT | CASSVPDRGRDTEAFF
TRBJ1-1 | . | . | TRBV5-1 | TGCGCCAGCAGCCTTTCTATAACAGCTTCGAACACTGAAGCTTTCTTT | CASSLSITASNTEAFF
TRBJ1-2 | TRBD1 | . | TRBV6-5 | TGTGCCAGCAGTCAGGGGGGCCTATACTATGGCTACACCTTC | CASSQGGLYYGYTF
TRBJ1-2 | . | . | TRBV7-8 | TGTGCCAGCAGCTTAGGCCTTGAGCAGGGTAATGGCTACACCTTC | CASSLGLEQGNGYTF
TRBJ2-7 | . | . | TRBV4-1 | TGCGCCAGCAGCCCCGAGGGAGCCGGGGACTTCGAGCAGTACTTC | CASSPEGAGDFEQYF
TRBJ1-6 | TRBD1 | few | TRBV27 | TGTGCCAGCAGTTTATCCGGGACAGATAATTCACCCCTCCACTTT | CASSLSGTDNSPLHF
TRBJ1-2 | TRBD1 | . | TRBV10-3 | TGTGCCATCAGTGATGTAGTGACTGACAGGGCTGAAACCTTC | CAISDVVTDRAETF
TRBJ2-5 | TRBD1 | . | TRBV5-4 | TGTGCCAGCAGCTTTGATTTGGGGGACAGGGGAGAGACCCAGTACTTC | CASSFDLGDRGETQYF
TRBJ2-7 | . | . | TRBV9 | TGTGCCAGCAGCGTAGCCCCTTCCAGCTCCTACGAGCAGTACTTC | CASSVAPSSSYEQYF
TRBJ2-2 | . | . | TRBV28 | TGTGCCAGCAGTTTATATCCATCCCAGGGCAACACCGGGGAGCTGTTTTTT | CASSLYPSQGNTGELFF
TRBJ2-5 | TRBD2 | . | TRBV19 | TGTGCCAGTAGTAACCAAGCGGGAGGGCCAGAGGAGACCCAGTACTTC | CASSNQAGGPEETQYF
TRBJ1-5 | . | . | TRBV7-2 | TGTGCCAGCAGCCTCCCCGGAGGTCAGCCCCAGCATTTT | CASSLPGGQPQHF
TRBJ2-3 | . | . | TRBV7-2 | TGTGCCAGCAGCTTAGCCACGGGAGCAGATACGCAGTATTTT | CASSLATGADTQYF
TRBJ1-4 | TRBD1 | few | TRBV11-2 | TGTGCCAGCAGGAAGGGACAGGCGAATGAAAAACTGTTTTTT | CASRKGQANEKLFF
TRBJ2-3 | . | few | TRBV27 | TGTGCCAGCAGGCGGGCAGGGGGCACAGATACGCAGTATTTT | CASRRAGGTDTQYF
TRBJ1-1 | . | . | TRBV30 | TGTGCCTGGAGTGGACCTAGGTGGGCTTTCTTT | CAWSGPRWAFF
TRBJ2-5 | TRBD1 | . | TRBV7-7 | TGTGCCAGCAGCTTCGACAGGGTAGAGACCCAGTACTTC | CASSFDRVETQYF
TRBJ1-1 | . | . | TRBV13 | TGTGCCAGCAGCTTCGCGGCGAGGGCTGGGGAAGCTTTCTTT | CASSFAARAGEAFF
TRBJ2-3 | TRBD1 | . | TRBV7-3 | TGTGCCAGCAGCTTGGGACAGGGGGCAGATACGCAGTATTTT | CASSLGQGADTQYF
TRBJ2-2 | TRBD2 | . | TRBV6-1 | TGTGCCAGCAGTGAAGCGGTTAGGACTAGCGGGAACACCGGGGAGCTGTTTTTT | CASSEAVRTSGNTGELFF
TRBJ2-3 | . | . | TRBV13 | TGTGCCAGCAGCTTATGGGCAGGCCACACAGATACGCAGTATTTT | CASSLWAGHTDTQYF
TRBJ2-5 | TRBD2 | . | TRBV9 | TGTGCCAGCAGCGGGCCGGACTTAGCGGGGGCCCAAGAGACCCAGTACTTC | CASSGPDLAGAQETQYF
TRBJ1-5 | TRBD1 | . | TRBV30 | TGTGCCTGGAGTGGGGACAGTAATCAGCCCCAGCATTTT | CAWSGDSNQPQHF
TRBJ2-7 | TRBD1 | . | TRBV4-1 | TGCGCCAGCAGCCAAGGGACAGGGATCGAGCAGTACTTC | CASSQGTGIEQYF
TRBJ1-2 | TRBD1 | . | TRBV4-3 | TGCGCCAGCAGCCAAGATATAGGGACAGGGATCTATGGCTACACCTTC | CASSQDIGTGIYGYTF
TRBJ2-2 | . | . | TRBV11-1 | TGTGCCAGCAGCTTAGATAAGGGGTCCGGGGAGCTGTTTTTT | CASSLDKGSGELFF
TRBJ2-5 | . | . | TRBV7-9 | TGTGCCAGCAGCGGTGACCCACGAGGGCTAGAGACCCAGTACTTC | CASSGDPRGLETQYF
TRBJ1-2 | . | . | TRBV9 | TGTGCCAGCAGCGCGGTGGCGGGGGCCACCCGTAACTATGGCTACACCTTC | CASSAVAGATRNYGYTF
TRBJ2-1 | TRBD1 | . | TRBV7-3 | TGTGCCAGCAGCAGGACAGGGGGCTATAATGAGCAGTTCTTC | CASSRTGGYNEQFF
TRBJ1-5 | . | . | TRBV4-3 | TGCGCCAGCAGCCAAGTCTACAGGGAGGGTCAGCCCCAGCATTTT | CASSQVYREGQPQHF
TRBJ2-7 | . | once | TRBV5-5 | TGTGCCAGCAGCGATGTGGGGACTTACGAGCAGTACTTC | CASSDVGTYEQYF
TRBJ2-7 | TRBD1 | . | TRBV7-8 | TGTGCCAGCAGCTTAGGAAGGACAGGGGGGACCTACGAGCAGTACTTC | CASSLGRTGGTYEQYF
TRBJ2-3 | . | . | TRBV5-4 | TGTGCCAGCAGCTTGCCAGGGGGAGGTGTGTACGATACGCAGTATTTT | CASSLPGGGVYDTQYF
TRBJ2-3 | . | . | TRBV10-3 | TGTGCCATCAGTGAATTTGGCAGGATGGTCGCAGATACGCAGTATTTT | CAISEFGRMVADTQYF
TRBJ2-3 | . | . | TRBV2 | TGTGCCAGCAAGACGCAATTACTAAGCACAGATACGCAGTATTTT | CASKTQLLSTDTQYF
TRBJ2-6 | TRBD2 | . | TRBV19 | TGTGCCAGTAGTCCCGGGGGGGCTGGGGCCAACGTCCTGACTTTC | CASSPGGAGANVLTF
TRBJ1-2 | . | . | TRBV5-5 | TGTGCCAGCAGCCCTATGGGGGAGGGGTATGGCTACACCTTC | CASSPMGEGYGYTF
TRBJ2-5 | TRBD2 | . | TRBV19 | TGTGCCAGTCGGAAGGCGGGAGGGCGTTCAGAGACCCAGTACTTC | CASRKAGGRSETQYF
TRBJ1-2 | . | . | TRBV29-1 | TGCAGCGTTTGGAGGGGGGGCGCCTCCTATGGCTACACCTTC | CSVWRGGASYGYTF
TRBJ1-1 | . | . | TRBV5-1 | TGCGCCAGCAGCCTCAATGACCCGTCTGAGGTCGACTCAGCTTTCTTT | CASSLNDPSEVDSAFF
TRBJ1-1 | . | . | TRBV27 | TGTGCCAGCAGTTTAAGGCTGGAGGGTGAAGCTTTCTTT | CASSLRLEGEAFF
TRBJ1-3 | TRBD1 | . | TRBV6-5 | TGTGCCAGCAGAACTGACAGGGATCGCGGCACCATATATTTT | CASRTDRDRGTIYF
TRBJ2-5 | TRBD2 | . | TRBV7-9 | TGTGCCAGCACCTCCCGGACTAGCGGGGAGACCCAGTACTTC | CASTSRTSGETQYF
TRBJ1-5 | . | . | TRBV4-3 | TGCGCCAGCAGCCAAGGGACAGAGTATAGCAATCAGCCCCAGCATTTT | CASSQGTEYSNQPQHF
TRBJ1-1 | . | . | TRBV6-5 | TGTGCCAGCAGCCTAGGGAGGGTGAACACTGAAGCTTTCTTT | CASSLGRVNTEAFF
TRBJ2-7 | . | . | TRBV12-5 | TGTGCTAGTGGTTTGGGAGTCTACGAGCAGTACTTC | CASGLGVYEQYF